This T cell receptor (beta chain) was recorded in a study of patients and donors after allogeneic stem cell transplantation. One entry per CDR3 protein results from TCRdb running MiXCR on the RT-PCR reads. The sample has approximately 220,000 distinct CDR3 sequences, over 30% seen once; the top ten hold 11%. The CDR3 covers 14 residues. V was trimmed by 6 bases and J by 1 base, leaving 10 bases between them. This receptor was identified in a human donor who was either an allogeneic HSCT recipient or a stem cell or donor lymphocyte infusion donor (not recorded which). It is not recorded whose cells these are; they may come from a transplant donor. The V and J genes are TRBV12-3 or TRBV12-4 and TRBJ1-3, with D tentatively TRBD1 (5 bases). Sequencing was done on a sample of blood, either unsorted or a sorted T cell fraction (not recorded which). CDR3 amino acids: CASSQGVSGNTIYF. In DNA form, the CDR3 reads TGTGCCAGCAGCCAGGGTGTTTCTGGAAACACCATATATTTT.